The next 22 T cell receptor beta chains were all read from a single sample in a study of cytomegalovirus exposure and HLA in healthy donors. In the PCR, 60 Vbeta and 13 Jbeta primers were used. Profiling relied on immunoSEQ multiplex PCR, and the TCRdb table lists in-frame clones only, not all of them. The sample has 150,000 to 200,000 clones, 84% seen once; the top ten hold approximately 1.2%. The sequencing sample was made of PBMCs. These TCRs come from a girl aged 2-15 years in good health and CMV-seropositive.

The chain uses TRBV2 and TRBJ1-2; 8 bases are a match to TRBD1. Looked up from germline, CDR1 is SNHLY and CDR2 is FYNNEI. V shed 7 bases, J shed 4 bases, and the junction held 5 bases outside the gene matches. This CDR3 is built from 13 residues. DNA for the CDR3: TGTGCCAGCACAGGGGGCGAGGTCTATGGCTACACCTTC. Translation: CASTGGEVYGYTF.

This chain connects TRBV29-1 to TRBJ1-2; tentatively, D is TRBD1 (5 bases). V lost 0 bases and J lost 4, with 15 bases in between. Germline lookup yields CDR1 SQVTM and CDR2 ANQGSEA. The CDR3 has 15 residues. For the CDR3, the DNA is TGCAGCGTTGAAGAGCAGTCAGGGTTAATCTATGGCTACACCTTC. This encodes CSVEEQSGLIYGYTF.

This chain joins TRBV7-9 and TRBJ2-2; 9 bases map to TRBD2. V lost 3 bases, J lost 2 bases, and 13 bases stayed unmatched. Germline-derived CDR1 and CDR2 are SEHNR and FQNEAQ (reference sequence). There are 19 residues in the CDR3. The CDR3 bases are TGTGCCAGCAGCTTCTATTCCCCCGGGACTAGCTTCAACACCGGGGAGCTGTTTTTT. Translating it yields CASSFYSPGTSFNTGELFF.

CDR3 coding DNA: TGTGCCAGCACCCGGGGGTACAATGAGCAGTTCTTC. Its translation: CASTRGYNEQFF. The V gene is TRBV28, the J gene TRBJ2-1; maybe TRBD2 (6 bases). CDR1 is MDHEN, CDR2 SYDVKM, per germline. V was shortened by 7 bases and J by 4 bases, with 8 bases between the two germline ends. This CDR3 is 12 amino acids long.

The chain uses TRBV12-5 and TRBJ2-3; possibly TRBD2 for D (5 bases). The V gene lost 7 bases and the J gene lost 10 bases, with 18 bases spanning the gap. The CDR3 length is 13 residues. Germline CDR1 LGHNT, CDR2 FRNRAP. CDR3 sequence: CASAQKTGSPQYF. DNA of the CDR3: TGTGCTAGTGCCCAGAAAACGGGGAGTCCGCAGTATTTT.

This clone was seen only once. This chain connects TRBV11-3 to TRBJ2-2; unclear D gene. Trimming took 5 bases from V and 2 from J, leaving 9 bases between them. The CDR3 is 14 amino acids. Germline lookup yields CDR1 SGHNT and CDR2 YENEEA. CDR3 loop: CASSLLLNTGELFF. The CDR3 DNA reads TGTGCCAGCAGCCTTCTCCTAAACACCGGGGAGCTGTTTTTT.

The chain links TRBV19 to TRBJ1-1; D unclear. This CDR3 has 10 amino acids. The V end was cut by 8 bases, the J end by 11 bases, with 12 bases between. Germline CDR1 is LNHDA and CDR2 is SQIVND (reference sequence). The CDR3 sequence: CASARQKAFF. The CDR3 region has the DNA TGTGCCAGTGCTCGACAAAAGGCTTTCTTT. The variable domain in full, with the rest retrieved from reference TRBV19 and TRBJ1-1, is DGGITQSPKYLFRKEGQNVTLSCEQNLNHDAMYWYRQDPGQGLRLIYYSQIVNDFQKGDIAEGYSVSREKKESFPLTVTSAQKNPTAFYLCASARQKAFFGQGTRLTVV.

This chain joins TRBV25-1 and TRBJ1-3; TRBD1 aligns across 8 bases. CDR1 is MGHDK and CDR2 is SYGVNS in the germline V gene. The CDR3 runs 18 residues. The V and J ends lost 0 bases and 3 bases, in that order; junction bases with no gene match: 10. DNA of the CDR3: TGTGCCAGCAGTGAATATCTCACGGTACAGGGGGATGGAAACACCATATATTTT. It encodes CASSEYLTVQGDGNTIYF. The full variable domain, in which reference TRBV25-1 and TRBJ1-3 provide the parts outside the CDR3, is EADIYQTPRYLVIGTGKKITLECSQTMGHDKMYWYQQDPGMELHLIHYSYGVNSTEKGDLSSESTVSRIRTEHFPLTLESARPSHTSQYLCASSEYLTVQGDGNTIYFGEGSWLTVV.

DNA of the CDR3: TGTGCCAGCAGCCCTGGCGGGGCCCCCCAGCATTTT. Protein: CASSPGGAPQHF. This chain links TRBV7-9 with TRBJ1-5, with D possibly matching TRBD1 (5 bases). The V end was cut by 5 bases, the J end by 10 bases, with 12 bases between. The length of the CDR3 is 12 residues. In germline, CDR1 is SEHNR, CDR2 FQNEAQ (reference sequence).

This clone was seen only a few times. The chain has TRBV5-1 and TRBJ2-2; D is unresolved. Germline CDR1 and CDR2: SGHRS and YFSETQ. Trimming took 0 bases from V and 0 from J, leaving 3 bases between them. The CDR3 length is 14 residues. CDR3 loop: CASSLVTNTGELFF. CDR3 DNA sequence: TGCGCCAGCAGCTTGGTTACGAACACCGGGGAGCTGTTTTTT.

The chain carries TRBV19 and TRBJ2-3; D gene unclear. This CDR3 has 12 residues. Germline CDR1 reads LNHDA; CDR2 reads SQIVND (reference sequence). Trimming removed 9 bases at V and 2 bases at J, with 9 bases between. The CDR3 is CARRVTTDTQYF. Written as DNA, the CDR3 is TGTGCCAGGAGAGTTACCACAGATACGCAGTATTTT.

This CDR3 is CASRDSRNSPLHF. The CDR3 bases are TGTGCCAGCAGGGACAGCAGGAATTCACCCCTCCACTTT. This chain joins TRBV2 and TRBJ1-6; D might be TRBD1 (6 bases). V lost 6 bases and J lost 7, with 10 bases in between. Germline values: CDR1 SNHLY, CDR2 FYNNEI. The CDR3 totals 13 residues.

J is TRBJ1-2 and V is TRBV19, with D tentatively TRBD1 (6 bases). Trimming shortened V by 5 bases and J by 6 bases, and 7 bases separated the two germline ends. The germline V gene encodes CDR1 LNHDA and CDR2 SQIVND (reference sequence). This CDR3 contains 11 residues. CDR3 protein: CASSEGDGYTF. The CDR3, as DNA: TGTGCCAGTAGTGAGGGGGATGGCTACACCTTC.

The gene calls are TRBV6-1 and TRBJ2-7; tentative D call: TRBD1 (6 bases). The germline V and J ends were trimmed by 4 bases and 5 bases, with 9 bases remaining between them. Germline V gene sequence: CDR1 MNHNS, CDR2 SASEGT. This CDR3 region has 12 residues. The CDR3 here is CASSGDRNEQYF. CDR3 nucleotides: TGTGCCAGCAGTGGAGACAGGAACGAGCAGTACTTC.

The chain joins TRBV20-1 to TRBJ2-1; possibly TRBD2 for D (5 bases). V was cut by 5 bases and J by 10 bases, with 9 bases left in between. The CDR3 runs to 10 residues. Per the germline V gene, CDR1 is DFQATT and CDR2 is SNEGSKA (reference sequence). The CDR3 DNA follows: TGCAGTGCTTCTAAGCGGGAGCAGTTCTTC. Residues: CSASKREQFF.

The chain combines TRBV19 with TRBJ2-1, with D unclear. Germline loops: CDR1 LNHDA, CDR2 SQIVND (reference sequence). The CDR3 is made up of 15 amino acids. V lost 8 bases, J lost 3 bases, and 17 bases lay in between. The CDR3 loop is CASPVSAVYYNEQFF. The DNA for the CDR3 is TGTGCCAGTCCCGTTTCGGCGGTTTACTACAATGAGCAGTTCTTC.

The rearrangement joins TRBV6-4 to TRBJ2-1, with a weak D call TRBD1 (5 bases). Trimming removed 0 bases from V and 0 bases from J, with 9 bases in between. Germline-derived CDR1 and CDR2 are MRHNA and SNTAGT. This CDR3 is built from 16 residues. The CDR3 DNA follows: TGTGCCAGCAGTGACTCCGTAGACAGCTCCTACAATGAGCAGTTCTTC. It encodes CASSDSVDSSYNEQFF.

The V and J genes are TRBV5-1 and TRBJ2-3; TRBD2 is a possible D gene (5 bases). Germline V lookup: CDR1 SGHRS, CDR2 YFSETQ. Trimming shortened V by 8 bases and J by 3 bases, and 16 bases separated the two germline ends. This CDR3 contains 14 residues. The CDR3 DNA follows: TGCGCCAGTCGGTCGGAGGTTGGGACAGATACGCAGTATTTT. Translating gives CASRSEVGTDTQYF.

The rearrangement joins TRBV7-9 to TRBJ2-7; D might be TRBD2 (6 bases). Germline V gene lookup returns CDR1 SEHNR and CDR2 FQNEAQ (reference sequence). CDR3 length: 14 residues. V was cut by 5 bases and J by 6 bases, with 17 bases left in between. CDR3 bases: TGTGCCAGCAGCCCGGGACTTGCGAGATGCGAGCAGTACTTC. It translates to CASSPGLARCEQYF.

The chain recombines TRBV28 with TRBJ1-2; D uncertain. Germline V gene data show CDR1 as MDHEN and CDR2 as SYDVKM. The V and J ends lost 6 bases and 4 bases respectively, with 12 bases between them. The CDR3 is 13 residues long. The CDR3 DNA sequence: TGTGCCAGCAGGTCTGGCGGGGTCTATGGCTACACCTTC. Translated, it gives CASRSGGVYGYTF.

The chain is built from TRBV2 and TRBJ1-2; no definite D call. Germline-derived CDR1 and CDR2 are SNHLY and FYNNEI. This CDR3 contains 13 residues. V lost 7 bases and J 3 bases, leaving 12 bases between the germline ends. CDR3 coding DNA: TGTGCCAGCATGTCAGGTCCTTACTATGGCTACACCTTC. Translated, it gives CASMSGPYYGYTF.

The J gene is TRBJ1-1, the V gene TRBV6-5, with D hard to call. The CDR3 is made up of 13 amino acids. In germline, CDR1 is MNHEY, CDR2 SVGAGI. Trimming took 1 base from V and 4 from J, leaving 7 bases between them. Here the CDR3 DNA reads TGTGCCAGCAGTTACTACAGCCCCACTGAAGCTTTCTTT. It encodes CASSYYSPTEAFF.